The 10 T cell receptor beta chains given below trace back to one sample, sequenced in a study of blood T cell repertoires in COVID-19. The assay was immunoSEQ multiplex PCR, and TCRdb's table has in-frame clones only and misses some. Among about 140,000 clones, 60% to 80% were seen once, and the ten largest hold roughly 9%. Input material: peripheral blood. These receptors originate from a woman in her 50s with active or convalescent COVID-19.

CDR3 sequence: CASSRTGAKNIQYF. The CDR3 DNA reads TGTGCCAGCAGCCGGACAGGGGCCAAAAACATTCAGTACTTC. This rearrangement joins TRBV5-6 to TRBJ2-4, with 8 positions matching TRBD1. CDR3 length: 14 residues. J lost 1 base, V lost 4 bases, and 1 base had no gene match. Germline CDR1 and CDR2: SGHDT and YYEEEE.

Comment on this clone: Distinct nucleotide sequences in the sample also encode this CDR3. The J gene is TRBJ1-4, the V gene TRBV4-3; 10 bases align to TRBD1. Germline trimming cut 1 base from V and 6 bases from J; bases unmatched to any gene: 2. This CDR3 is built from 15 residues. CDR1 and CDR2 from the germline V gene are LGHNA and YSLEER. The CDR3 loop reads CASSQGGTGDEKLFF. In DNA, the CDR3 is TGCGCCAGCAGCCAAGGAGGGACAGGGGATGAAAAACTGTTTTTT.

The chain uses TRBV19 and TRBJ1-4; D perhaps matches TRBD1 (6 bases). CDR1 is LNHDA, CDR2 SQIVND, per germline (reference sequence). The CDR3 spans 14 residues. V lost 6 bases to trimming and J lost 8 bases, with 16 bases between them. This CDR3 reads CASSPQGNYEKLFF. The DNA for the CDR3 is TGTGCCAGTAGCCCCCAGGGGAATTACGAAAAACTGTTTTTT.

This chain links TRBV9 with TRBJ2-5, with unresolved D. V shed 4 bases and J shed 2 bases, with 9 bases lying between them. Germline loops: CDR1 SGDLS, CDR2 YYNGEE. The CDR3 extends over 13 amino acids. The chain's CDR3 is CASSRERQETQYF. The CDR3 coding sequence is TGTGCCAGCAGCCGAGAGAGGCAAGAGACCCAGTACTTC.

In this sample, this clone turned up a few times. The rearrangement uses TRBV5-6 and TRBJ2-1; 7 bases line up with TRBD1. Trimming cost V 4 bases and J 0 bases; bases outside gene matches: 7. The CDR3 consists of 16 residues. Germline V gives CDR1 SGHDT, CDR2 YYEEEE. The CDR3 loop reads CASSPTGSSSYNEQFF. The CDR3 DNA reads as TGTGCCAGCAGCCCGACAGGGTCAAGCTCCTACAATGAGCAGTTCTTC.

CDR3 protein: CASTTGASGELFF. CDR3 DNA: TGTGCCAGCACCACTGGGGCTTCCGGGGAGCTGTTTTTT. The rearrangement joins TRBV5-6 to TRBJ2-2; D possibly corresponds to TRBD1 (5 bases). Deletions cut 6 bases from V and 6 bases from J, with 12 bases between. CDR3 length: 13 residues. Germline V CDR1 and CDR2: SGHDT, YYEEEE.

V is TRBV5-1 and J is TRBJ1-4; D call uncertain. The CDR3 covers 15 residues. The V end lost 2 bases, the J end lost 0 bases, and 8 bases lay between the germline ends. Germline V CDR1 and CDR2: SGHRS, YFSETQ. CDR3 coding DNA: TGCGCCAGCAGCTTAAACAGTGCAACTAATGAAAAACTGTTTTTT. As protein: CASSLNSATNEKLFF.

CDR3 protein: CAWSTDRERGYTF. The CDR3, as DNA: TGTGCCTGGAGCACGGACAGAGAGCGTGGCTACACCTTC. The rearrangement joins TRBV30 to TRBJ1-2; perhaps TRBD1 as D (6 bases). The CDR3 is 13 amino acids. Trimming left V 3 bases short and J 7 bases short, with 15 bases between. Per the germline V gene, CDR1 is GTSNPN and CDR2 is SVGIG (reference sequence).

The rearrangement links TRBV30 to TRBJ1-2, with D uncertain. The CDR3 runs 13 residues. In germline, CDR1 is GTSNPN, CDR2 SVGIG (reference sequence). V was cut by 0 bases and J by 2 bases, with 7 bases left in between. The CDR3: CAWSVSLNYGYTF. The CDR3 DNA reads TGTGCCTGGAGTGTATCGCTAAACTATGGCTACACCTTC.

This clone has just one count. This rearrangement joins TRBV7-7 to TRBJ1-3; a weak D match, TRBD1 (6 bases). With 5 bases removed from V and 4 bases from J, the gap between germline ends came to 15 bases. Germline CDR1 and CDR2: SSHAT and FNYEAQ (reference sequence). The length of the CDR3 is 15 residues. The CDR3 DNA is TGTGCCAGCAGCCCCTCGGCAGGGGTCGGAAACACCATATATTTT. This gives the protein CASSPSAGVGNTIYF.